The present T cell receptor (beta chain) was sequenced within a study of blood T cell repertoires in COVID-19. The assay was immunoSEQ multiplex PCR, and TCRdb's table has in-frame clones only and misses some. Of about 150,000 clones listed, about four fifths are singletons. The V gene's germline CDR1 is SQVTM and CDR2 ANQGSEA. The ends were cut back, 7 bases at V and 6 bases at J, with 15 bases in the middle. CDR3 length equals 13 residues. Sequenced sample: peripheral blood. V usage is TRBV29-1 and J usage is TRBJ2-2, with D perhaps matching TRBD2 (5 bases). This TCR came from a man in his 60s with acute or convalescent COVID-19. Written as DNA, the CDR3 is TGCAGCGGCGCAGGAGGCCCCGCCGGGGAGCTGTTTTTT. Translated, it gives CSGAGGPAGELFF.